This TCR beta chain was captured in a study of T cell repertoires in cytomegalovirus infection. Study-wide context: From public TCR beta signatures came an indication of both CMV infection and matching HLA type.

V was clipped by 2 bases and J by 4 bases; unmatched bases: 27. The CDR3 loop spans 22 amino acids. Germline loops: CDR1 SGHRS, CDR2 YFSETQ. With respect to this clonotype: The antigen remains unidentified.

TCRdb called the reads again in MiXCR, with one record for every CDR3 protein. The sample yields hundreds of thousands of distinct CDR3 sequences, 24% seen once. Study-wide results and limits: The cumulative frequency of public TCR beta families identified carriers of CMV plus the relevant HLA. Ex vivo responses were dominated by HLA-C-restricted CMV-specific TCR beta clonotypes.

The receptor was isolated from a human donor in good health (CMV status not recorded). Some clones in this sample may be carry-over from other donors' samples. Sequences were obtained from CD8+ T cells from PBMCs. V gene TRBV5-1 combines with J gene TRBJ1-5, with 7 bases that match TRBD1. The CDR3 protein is CASSFRDRAFHKQRGFNQPQHF. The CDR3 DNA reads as TGCGCCAGCAGCTTCCGAGACAGGGCGTTTCACAAGCAGAGGGGTTTTAATCAGCCCCAGCATTTT.